The 19 T cell receptor beta chains listed next were all sequenced from one sample in a study of CD8+CD57+ T cells in acquired aplastic anemia. The template for TCR beta VDJ and CDR3 sequence profiling was genomic DNA. TCRdb re-called the reads through MiXCR, storing one row per CDR3 protein. The table lists around 130,000 distinct CDR3 sequences, 55% to 60% of them singletons. Whoever was chosen for sequencing had shown CD8+CD57+ cell expansion by flow cytometry. Material: sorted CD4+, CD8+, or CD8+CD57+ T cells (not recorded which) from PBMCs. The receptors were gathered from a human donor with aplastic anemia.

The chain uses TRBV19 and TRBJ2-7; 12 nucleotides line up with TRBD1. V lost 5 bases to trimming and J lost 4 bases; unmatched junction nucleotides: 6. The CDR3 has 15 residues. Germline V CDR1 and CDR2: LNHDA, SQIVND (reference sequence). The CDR3 DNA follows: TGTGCCAGTAGTTTCTCGGGACAGGGGGCTTACGAGCAGTACTTC. Translating gives CASSFSGQGAYEQYF.

The rearrangement links TRBV7-6 to TRBJ2-3; TRBD2 matches at 11 bases. With V trimmed by 2 bases and J by 5 bases, 6 bases remained unmatched. This CDR3 contains 16 residues. Per the germline V gene, CDR1 is SGHVS and CDR2 is FNYEAQ. The CDR3 sequence is CASSLRLAGIRDTQYF. The CDR3 nucleotides read TGTGCCAGCAGCTTAAGACTAGCGGGAATAAGAGATACGCAGTATTTT.

The chain combines TRBV10-2 with TRBJ2-3; a weak D match, TRBD2 (5 bases). The CDR3 consists of 15 residues. Per the germline V gene, CDR1 is WSHSY and CDR2 is SAAADI. Trimming removed 2 bases from V and 0 bases from J, with 9 bases in between. CDR3 sequence reads: CASSEPGSSTDTQYF. The CDR3 nucleotides are TGCGCCAGCAGTGAGCCGGGGTCGAGCACAGATACGCAGTATTTT.

This clonotype has just a few counts. The chain links TRBV15 to TRBJ2-7, with a weak D call TRBD1 (6 bases). From germline, CDR1 is LNHNV and CDR2 YYDKDF (reference sequence). Between the trimmed V and J ends, which lost 3 bases and 6 bases, there was a span of 12 bases. CDR3 length: 13 residues. In DNA, the CDR3 is TGTGCCACCAGCAGTGAAGGGGGACCCGAGCAGTACTTC. Its translation: CATSSEGGPEQYF.

This sequence joins TRBV2 and TRBJ1-2; TRBD1 matches at 9 bases. Germline values: CDR1 SNHLY, CDR2 FYNNEI. The CDR3 sequence is 14 residues long. Trimming took 7 bases from V and 4 from J; bases not matched to a gene: 7. As DNA, the CDR3 is TGTGCCAGCACCACCTGGACAGGGGCCTATGGCTACACCTTC. This sequence encodes CASTTWTGAYGYTF.

This clonotype was seen at least ten times. The chain carries TRBV9 and TRBJ1-1; D may be TRBD1 (5 bases). Per the germline V gene, CDR1 is SGDLS and CDR2 is YYNGEE. The CDR3 sequence is 13 residues long. The V gene lost 5 bases and the J gene lost 4 bases, with 12 bases spanning the gap. The CDR3 reads CASRAPGSTEAFF. Here the CDR3 DNA reads TGTGCCAGCAGAGCTCCAGGGAGCACTGAAGCTTTCTTT.

Many counts were recorded for this clonotype. V gene TRBV19 combines with J gene TRBJ1-6; D uncertain. The germline CDR1 and CDR2 sequences are LNHDA and SQIVND (reference sequence). V was pared by 1 base and J by 6 bases, with 7 bases between. The CDR3 has 14 residues. The CDR3 here is CASSIGGGNSPLHF. The CDR3 region has the DNA TGTGCCAGTAGTATAGGGGGTGGTAATTCACCCCTCCACTTT.

V gene TRBV10-3 combines with J gene TRBJ1-2; D gene ambiguous. V was pared by 2 bases and J by 8 bases, with 18 bases between. The CDR3 sequence is 15 residues long. Germline loops: CDR1 ENHRY, CDR2 SYGVKD. DNA of the CDR3: TGTGCCATCAGTGAGGCCAGTAATCCTAGAAGAGGCTACACCTTC. It translates to CAISEASNPRRGYTF.

The rearrangement links TRBV2 to TRBJ1-5; TRBD1 matches 11 bases. The V gene's germline CDR1 is SNHLY and CDR2 FYNNEI. There are 15 residues in the CDR3. The trim removed 3 bases at V and 7 bases at J, leaving 5 bases unmatched. For the CDR3, the DNA is TGTGCCAGCAGTGAGGGGACAGGGGGAGGCCAGCCCCAGCATTTT. Translation: CASSEGTGGGQPQHF.

This clonotype was recorded many times. This rearrangement joins TRBV13 to TRBJ2-7, with 9 bases fitting TRBD1. The trim removed 1 base at V and 4 bases at J, leaving 8 bases unmatched. This CDR3 spans 16 amino acids. Per the germline V gene, CDR1 is PRHDT and CDR2 is FYEKMQ (reference sequence). The CDR3 DNA is TGTGCCAGCAGCTTAGCACGCGGGACAGGGAATTACGAGCAGTACTTC. Translated, it gives CASSLARGTGNYEQYF.

In its sample, this clonotype was seen many times. This chain connects TRBV9 to TRBJ2-1; D ambiguous. Germline-derived CDR1 and CDR2 are SGDLS and YYNGEE. This CDR3 spans 17 amino acids. V was clipped by 0 bases and J by 0 bases, with 13 bases between them. CDR3 in DNA: TGTGCCAGCAGCGTAGTGTGGCAGCCGAGCTCCTACAATGAGCAGTTCTTC. This encodes CASSVVWQPSSYNEQFF.

This clonotype has ten or more counts. The rearrangement uses TRBV28 and TRBJ2-7; D perhaps matches TRBD2 (5 bases). The CDR3 runs to 14 residues. V lost 5 bases, J lost 0 bases, and 11 bases lay in between. Germline-derived CDR1 and CDR2 are MDHEN and SYDVKM. The CDR3 DNA sequence: TGTGCCAGCAGTACGCATGGGAGCTCCTACGAGCAGTACTTC. Its protein is CASSTHGSSYEQYF.

This clonotype was recorded a few times. The chain is built from TRBV10-3 and TRBJ2-7; D could derive from TRBD1 or TRBD2 (5 bases each). CDR1 and CDR2 from the germline V gene are ENHRY and SYGVKD. The CDR3 has 13 amino acids. V dropped 4 bases and J dropped 6 bases, with 13 bases sitting between them. CDR3 in amino acids: CAISGMGVVEQYF. The CDR3 DNA is TGTGCCATCAGTGGAATGGGGGTGGTCGAGCAGTACTTC.

The CDR3 DNA is TGTGCCACCAGCAGAGAGGAAGGGAGCGCAGGGGGCTACACCTTC. Translating it yields CATSREEGSAGGYTF. The V call is TRBV15, the J call TRBJ1-2; D may be TRBD1 (5 bases). The CDR3 length is 15 residues. CDR1 is LNHNV, CDR2 YYDKDF, per germline (reference sequence). Trimming removed 0 bases at V and 8 bases at J, with 16 bases between.

The chain joins TRBV7-2 to TRBJ2-3, with TRBD1 matching 10 bases. The CDR3 runs 14 residues. Trimming removed 5 bases from V and 4 bases from J; junction bases left unmatched: 3. Germline V gene data show CDR1 as SGHTA and CDR2 as FQGNSA. The CDR3 here is CASSATGGADTQYF. CDR3 sequence (DNA): TGTGCCAGCAGCGCGACAGGGGGCGCAGATACGCAGTATTTT. The complete variable domain, with remaining parts taken from reference TRBV7-2 and TRBJ2-3, reads GAGVSQSPSNKVTEKGKDVELRCDPISGHTALYWYRQSLGQGLEFLIYFQGNSAPDKSGLPSDRFSAERTGGSVSTLTIQRTQQEDSAVYLCASSATGGADTQYFGPGTRLTVL.

This clonotype was counted between two and nine times. This chain connects TRBV7-9 to TRBJ2-2; D is ambiguous. The CDR3 covers 13 residues. V was trimmed by 4 bases and J by 0 bases, leaving 3 bases between them. The germline CDR1 and CDR2 sequences are SEHNR and FQNEAQ (reference sequence). The DNA for the CDR3 is TGTGCCAGCAGCTCGACGAACACCGGGGAGCTGTTTTTT. Translation: CASSSTNTGELFF. Combining the CDR3 with reference TRBV7-9 and TRBJ2-2 gives the whole variable domain DTGVSQNPRHKITKRGQNVTFRCDPISEHNRLYWYRQTLGQGPEFLTYFQNEAQLEKSRLLSDRFSAERPKGSFSTLEIQRTEQGDSAMYLCASSSTNTGELFFGEGSRLTVL.

CDR3 in amino acids: CATSVTGTNNEQFF. The DNA for the CDR3 is TGTGCCACCAGCGTCACCGGGACGAACAATGAGCAGTTCTTC. The chain recombines TRBV15 with TRBJ2-1; D may correspond to TRBD1 or TRBD2 (5 bases each). V gave up 5 bases and J gave up 5 bases, with 13 bases separating them. This CDR3 region has 14 residues. From germline, CDR1 is LNHNV and CDR2 YYDKDF (reference sequence).

In this sample, this clonotype turned up many times. DNA of the CDR3: TGTGCCAGCAGCGTAGGCTGGGGGGACACCGGGGAGCTGTTTTTT. Its protein is CASSVGWGDTGELFF. The chain has TRBV9 and TRBJ2-2; a possible D gene is TRBD2 (6 bases). CDR1 and CDR2 (germline): SGDLS, YYNGEE. V was pared by 0 bases and J by 3 bases, with 9 bases between. CDR3 length: 15 amino acids.

In its sample, this clonotype was seen many times. This sequence joins TRBV12-5 and TRBJ1-4, with TRBD1 as a possible D gene (5 bases). This CDR3 comprises 11 residues. Trimming left V 3 bases short and J 14 bases short, with 10 bases between. The germline gives CDR1 LGHNT, CDR2 FRNRAP. The CDR3 nucleotides read TGTGCTAGTGGTTTCCAGGGCCCTCTGTTTTTT. Its translation: CASGFQGPLFF.